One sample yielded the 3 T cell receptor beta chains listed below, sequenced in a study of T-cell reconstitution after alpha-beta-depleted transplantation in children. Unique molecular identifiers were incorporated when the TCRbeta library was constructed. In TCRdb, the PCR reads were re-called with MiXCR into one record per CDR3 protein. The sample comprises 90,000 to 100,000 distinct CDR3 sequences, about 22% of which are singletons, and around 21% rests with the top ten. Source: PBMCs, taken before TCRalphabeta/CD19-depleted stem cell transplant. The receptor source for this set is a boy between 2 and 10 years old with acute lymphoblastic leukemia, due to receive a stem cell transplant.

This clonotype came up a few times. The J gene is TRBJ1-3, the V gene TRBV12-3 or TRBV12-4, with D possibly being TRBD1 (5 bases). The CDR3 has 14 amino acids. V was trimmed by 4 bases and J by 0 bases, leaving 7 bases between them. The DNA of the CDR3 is TGTGCCAGCAGTTGGGGGAGCTCTGGAAACACCATATATTTT. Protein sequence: CASSWGSSGNTIYF.

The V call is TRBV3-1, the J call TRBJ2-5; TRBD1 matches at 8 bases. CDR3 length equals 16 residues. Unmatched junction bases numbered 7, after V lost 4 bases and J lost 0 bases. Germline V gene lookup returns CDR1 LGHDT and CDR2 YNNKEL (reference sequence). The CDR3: CASSPRTGPDQETQYF. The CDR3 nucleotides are TGTGCCAGCAGCCCTCGGACAGGGCCAGACCAAGAGACCCAGTACTTC.

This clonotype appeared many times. The CDR3 spells CASRAEGDIQYF. The CDR3 DNA sequence: TGTGCCAGTAGAGCGGAGGGAGACATTCAGTACTTC. This chain connects TRBV6-2 or TRBV6-3 to TRBJ2-4; the D gene is possibly TRBD2 (6 bases). This CDR3 spans 12 amino acids. V lost 9 bases to trimming and J lost 8 bases, with 14 bases between them. Germline V CDR1 and CDR2: MNHEY, SVGEGT.